These T cell receptor beta chains were read from a single sample in a study of blood T cells in healthy people across ages. TCRdb itself ran the 5' RACE reads through MiXCR, one entry per CDR3 protein. The sample has around 710,000 distinct CDR3 sequences; more than 40% are singletons. The specimen was blood. The receptor source for this set is a woman aged 55-75 years in good health. Both conserved end residues are part of each CDR3. The D gene is left open where the match is weak. Clone size is stated in some rows and not others, as once, few, many or a class when expanded.

>.|.|TRBV7-8|TRBJ2-5
CASSLAPGQGETQYF
TGTGCCAGCAGCTTAGCACCGGGGCAGGGCGAGACCCAGTACTTC
>.|.|TRBV12-5|TRBJ2-3
CASGLGSTDTQYF
TGTGCTAGTGGTTTGGGATCCACAGATACGCAGTATTTT
>.|.|TRBV20-1|TRBJ2-7
CSASPRDRTYEQYF
TGCAGTGCTAGTCCCAGGGACCGAACCTACGAGCAGTACTTC
>.|.|TRBV21-1|TRBJ2-3
CASSKAPGSCTDTQYF
TGTGCCAGCAGCAAAGCCCCAGGAAGCTGCACAGATACGCAGTATTTT
>.|.|TRBV4-2|TRBJ2-7
CANSWDQSYEQYF
TGTGCCAACAGTTGGGACCAATCCTACGAGCAGTACTTC
>.|.|TRBV7-8|TRBJ1-1
CASSLAGLSQEAFF
TGTGCCAGCAGCTTAGCGGGGCTATCGCAAGAAGCTTTCTTT
>TRBD1|.|TRBV6-1|TRBJ2-5
CASSVTGGMYNEQYF
TGTGCCAGCAGTGTTACAGGGGGCATGTACAATGAGCAGTACTTC
>.|few|TRBV12-3/TRBV12-4|TRBJ1-2
CASTRQNMLDGYTF
TGTGCCAGCACCAGACAGAATATGCTAGATGGCTACACCTTC
>TRBD1|.|TRBV9|TRBJ1-2
CASSKQGANYGYTF
TGTGCCAGCAGCAAACAGGGGGCCAACTATGGCTACACCTTC
>TRBD2|few|TRBV12-3/TRBV12-4|TRBJ2-1
CASSFFPPSGFYNEQFF
TGTGCCAGCAGTTTTTTCCCTCCTAGCGGGTTTTACAATGAGCAGTTCTTC
>.|few|TRBV12-3/TRBV12-4|TRBJ1-5
CASSTGYSNQPQHF
TGTGCCAGCTCGACGGGATATAGCAATCAGCCCCAGCATTTT
>TRBD2|.|TRBV2|TRBJ2-1
CASSQSGESSYNEQFF
TGTGCCAGCAGCCAAAGCGGGGAGAGCTCCTACAATGAGCAGTTCTTC
>.|few|TRBV12-5|TRBJ2-7
CASGLALSTSSYNEQYF
TGTGCTAGTGGTTTAGCGCTATCCACATCCTCCTACAATGAGCAGTACTTC
>.|.|TRBV20-1|TRBJ2-7
CSVPRLSSYEQYF
TGCAGTGTGCCTCGATTGAGCTCCTACGAGCAGTACTTC
>.|.|TRBV15|TRBJ2-1
CATSRDATTGYGEQFF
TGTGCCACCAGCAGAGATGCCACCACCGGTTATGGTGAGCAGTTCTTC
>.|few|TRBV28|TRBJ2-7
CASSLIAFPYEQYF
TGTGCCAGCAGTTTAATTGCCTTCCCCTACGAGCAGTACTTC
>.|few|TRBV5-1|TRBJ2-7
CASSLAGVPPDQYF
TGCGCCAGCAGCTTGGCCGGGGTCCCTCCGGACCAGTACTTC
>.|.|TRBV24-1|TRBJ2-1
CATSGPGGNNEQFF
TGTGCCACCAGTGGGCCAGGGGGGAACAATGAGCAGTTCTTC
>TRBD1|.|TRBV20-1|TRBJ2-1
CSARGTGESLQTQFF
TGCAGTGCTAGGGGGACAGGGGAATCCTTACAGACCCAGTTCTTC
>.|.|TRBV3-1|TRBJ2-1
CASSHWRGEQFF
TGTGCCAGCAGCCACTGGAGGGGTGAGCAGTTCTTC
>.|.|TRBV11-3|TRBJ2-5
CASSKGEETQYF
TGTGCCAGCTCAAAGGGGGAGGAGACCCAGTACTTC
>.|few|TRBV6-2/TRBV6-3|TRBJ1-1
CASSYLLMNTEAFF
TGTGCCAGCAGTTACCTCCTCATGAACACTGAAGCTTTCTTT
>.|.|TRBV10-3|TRBJ1-1
CAISEYRLPDTEAFF
TGTGCCATCAGTGAGTATCGACTCCCGGACACTGAAGCTTTCTTT
>.|.|TRBV10-3|TRBJ2-7
CAINLSPDYEQYF
TGTGCCATCAACCTCAGCCCTGACTACGAGCAGTACTTC
>.|.|TRBV6-2/TRBV6-3|TRBJ2-7
CASSPTLGSSYEQYF
TGTGCCAGCAGCCCTACACTAGGGAGCTCCTACGAGCAGTACTTC
>.|few|TRBV6-6|TRBJ1-2
CASGYGEGSGYTF
TGTGCCAGCGGTTACGGGGAGGGAAGTGGCTACACCTTC
>TRBD1|.|TRBV6-2/TRBV6-3|TRBJ2-5
CASSYSSVGTGRGQETQYF
TGTGCCAGCAGTTACTCGAGTGTCGGGACAGGGAGAGGTCAAGAGACCCAGTACTTC
>.|.|TRBV6-1|TRBJ1-4
CASSPSRTNPGRSATNEKLFF
TGTGCCAGCAGCCCCTCACGAACTAATCCGGGACGATCTGCAACTAATGAAAAACTGTTTTTT
>.|.|TRBV7-2|TRBJ2-7
CASSLQGSGGYEQYF
TGTGCCAGCAGCTTACAGGGGAGTGGGGGCTACGAGCAGTACTTC
>.|once|TRBV18|TRBJ1-1
CASSPLKDTEAFF
TGTGCCAGCTCACCACTGAAGGACACTGAAGCTTTCTTT
>TRBD2|many|TRBV20-1|TRBJ2-3
CSAPRLASGGLTDTQYF
TGCAGTGCTCCACGCCTCGCCAGCGGGGGGCTCACAGATACGCAGTATTTT
>TRBD1|.|TRBV5-1|TRBJ2-7
CASSRQGEITYEQYF
TGCGCCAGCAGCCGTCAGGGGGAAATTACCTACGAGCAGTACTTC
>TRBD1|.|TRBV5-1|TRBJ2-1
CASSNSDRAVLNEQFF
TGCGCCAGCAGCAACTCGGACAGGGCCGTATTGAATGAGCAGTTCTTC
>.|few|TRBV21-1|TRBJ2-1
CASSIGLAPRDGEQFF
TGTGCCAGCAGCATAGGACTAGCCCCTAGGGATGGTGAGCAGTTCTTC
>.|.|TRBV6-2/TRBV6-3|TRBJ2-7
CASSYPFRWDFSSYEQYF
TGTGCCAGCAGTTACCCTTTCCGATGGGATTTCAGCTCCTACGAGCAGTACTTC
>.|.|TRBV14|TRBJ2-5
CASSQSGVQETQYF
TGTGCCAGCAGCCAATCGGGGGTTCAAGAGACCCAGTACTTC
>.|few|TRBV7-3|TRBJ1-2
CASSLRREGVGYTF
TGTGCCAGCAGCTTACGTCGGGAAGGGGTTGGCTACACCTTC
>.|few|TRBV3-1|TRBJ1-5
CASSQQQGQPQHF
TGTGCCAGCAGCCAACAACAGGGCCAGCCCCAGCATTTT
>.|hyperexpanded|TRBV7-2|TRBJ2-3
CASSLQGSTDTQYF
TGTGCCAGCAGCTTACAGGGGAGCACAGATACGCAGTATTTT